Below, 30 T cell receptor beta chains from the same sample are listed, as sequenced in a study of T cells after yellow fever vaccination. From the 5' RACE reads, TCRdb called clonotypes with MiXCR, one entry per CDR3 protein. The sample consists of more than 15,000 distinct CDR3 sequences, roughly 3.7% of them appearing once. Sample: PBMCs, either bulk or a sorted T-cell subset (CD4+, CD8+, memory, or dextramer-sorted; not recorded which), taken 15 days after the yellow fever booster vaccination. Receptor source: a man aged 25-40 years who received the YFV17D yellow fever vaccine.

In its sample, this clonotype was seen many times. This chain joins TRBV5-1 and TRBJ2-7; the D gene could be TRBD1 or TRBD2 (6 bases each). Germline values: CDR1 SGHRS, CDR2 YFSETQ. The CDR3 spans 14 residues. Trimming removed 0 bases from V and 4 bases from J, with 11 bases in between. Written as DNA, the CDR3 is TGCGCCAGCAGCTTGGATGGGGGGCTATACGAGCAGTACTTC. Its protein is CASSLDGGLYEQYF.

This clonotype has a count of ten or more. The rearrangement links TRBV5-6 to TRBJ2-7; 10 nucleotides line up with TRBD1. V was pared by 2 bases and J by 4 bases, with 3 bases of the junction left unmatched. Looked up from germline, CDR1 is SGHDT and CDR2 is YYEEEE. CDR3 length equals 14 residues. CDR3: CASSFRTGGYEQYF. CDR3 sequence (DNA): TGTGCCAGCAGCTTCAGGACAGGGGGGTACGAGCAGTACTTC.

In its sample, this clonotype was seen many times. J is TRBJ1-6 and V is TRBV30; 9 nucleotides agree with TRBD1. The junction had 6 bases not matched to a gene; V was cut back by 3 bases and J by 0 bases. Germline CDR1 is GTSNPN and CDR2 is SVGIG (reference sequence). This CDR3 is 17 amino acids long. CDR3 in amino acids: CAWSAGTGSSYNSPLHF. Written as DNA, the CDR3 is TGTGCCTGGAGCGCGGGGACAGGGAGCTCCTATAATTCACCCCTCCACTTT.

This clonotype was counted ten times or more. The V and J genes are TRBV15 and TRBJ2-1, with D tentatively TRBD2 (6 bases). The CDR3 is 16 amino acids. Germline V lookup: CDR1 LNHNV, CDR2 YYDKDF (reference sequence). The V gene lost 5 bases and the J gene lost 3 bases, with 17 bases spanning the gap. The CDR3: CATSPGRERVYNEQFF. The CDR3 nucleotides read TGTGCCACCAGCCCCGGTAGGGAGCGGGTCTACAATGAGCAGTTCTTC.

Many counts were recorded for this clonotype. J is TRBJ2-7 and V is TRBV5-5, with D possibly matching TRBD1 (6 bases). Trimming took 6 bases from V and 6 from J, leaving 25 bases between them. Per the germline V gene, CDR1 is SGHKS and CDR2 is YYEKEE (reference sequence). The CDR3 extends over 16 amino acids. The CDR3 nucleotides are TGTGCCAGCACCATTGCCCTACTGGACAGTCAAGGCGAGCAGTACTTC. Protein product: CASTIALLDSQGEQYF.

This clonotype was counted many times. This sequence joins TRBV29-1 and TRBJ2-7, with TRBD1 identical over 8 bases. The J segment lost 0 bases and the V segment lost 8 bases, leaving 6 bases of the junction unmatched. Germline CDR1 is SQVTM and CDR2 is ANQGSEA. The CDR3 spans 13 residues. CDR3 sequence: CSTRDRTSYEQYF. Written as DNA, the CDR3 is TGCAGCACCCGGGACAGGACCTCCTACGAGCAGTACTTC.

This clonotype was counted many times. The V call is TRBV5-4, the J call TRBJ2-1; D is ambiguous. This CDR3 contains 13 residues. V was cut by 0 bases and J by 5 bases, with 6 bases left in between. Looked up from germline, CDR1 is SGHNT and CDR2 is YYREEE (reference sequence). The DNA of the CDR3 is TGTGCCAGCAGCTTGGCGGCCAACAATGAGCAGTTCTTC. It translates to CASSLAANNEQFF.

This clonotype occurred many times. This chain uses TRBV14 with TRBJ2-5; the match to TRBD1 covers 7 bases. Germline trimming cut 2 bases from V and 2 bases from J; bases unmatched to any gene: 2. Germline assignment: CDR1 SGHDN and CDR2 FVKESK. The CDR3 consists of 14 residues. The CDR3 DNA reads TGTGCCAGCAGCCAACTGACAGGGCAAGAGACCCAGTACTTC. Its translation is CASSQLTGQETQYF.

This clonotype has at least ten counts. As DNA, the CDR3 is TGCAGTGCTAGAGTCACAGGGTGGTACGAGCAGTACTTC. Amino acid sequence: CSARVTGWYEQYF. This chain joins TRBV20-1 and TRBJ2-7, with D maybe TRBD1 (6 bases). Per the germline V gene, CDR1 is DFQATT and CDR2 is SNEGSKA (reference sequence). The CDR3 length is 13 residues. V dropped 1 base and J dropped 4 bases, with 11 bases sitting between them.

This clonotype was detected ten times or more. V usage is TRBV7-8 and J usage is TRBJ2-7; 8 bases are a match to TRBD2. The CDR3 sequence is 15 residues long. The ends lost 6 bases at V and 1 base at J; junction bases unmatched: 8. CDR1 and CDR2 from the germline V gene are SGHVS and FQNEAQ. The CDR3 sequence is CASRGLSGSSYEQYF. The CDR3 DNA is TGTGCCAGCAGAGGGCTCAGCGGGAGTTCCTACGAGCAGTACTTC.

This clonotype is categorized as medium-sized. This chain uses TRBV4-2 with TRBJ2-5; D may be TRBD1 or TRBD2 (5 bases each). V lost 0 bases and J 8 bases, leaving 10 bases between the germline ends. Germline V CDR1 and CDR2: LGHNA, YNFKEQ. This CDR3 comprises 13 residues. CDR3 DNA: TGTGCCAGCAGCCAAGATAATGGGGGTACCCAGTACTTC. Translation: CASSQDNGGTQYF.

This clonotype ranks as medium-sized. The V call is TRBV3-1, the J call TRBJ2-1; 10 bases are a match to TRBD1. Germline lookup yields CDR1 LGHDT and CDR2 YNNKEL (reference sequence). This CDR3 spans 16 amino acids. V dropped 4 bases and J dropped 2; count of bases not matched to a gene: 5. The CDR3, as DNA: TGTGCCAGCAGCCCCGGAGGACAGGGGGCCTACAATGAGCAGTTCTTC. This codes for CASSPGGQGAYNEQFF.

This clonotype has at least ten counts. V is TRBV6-5 and J is TRBJ2-5, with D possibly being TRBD1 (6 bases). The CDR3 runs 15 residues. In germline, CDR1 is MNHEY, CDR2 SVGAGI. Trimming took off 2 bases at V and 4 bases at J, with 14 bases between the two ends. In DNA form, the CDR3 reads TGTGCCAGCAGTTACACCCTGGACAGACTAGAGACCCAGTACTTC. This encodes CASSYTLDRLETQYF.

This clonotype showed up many times. This chain joins TRBV12-5 and TRBJ2-7; perhaps D is TRBD1 or TRBD2 (5 bases each). V gave up 0 bases and J gave up 0 bases, with 18 bases separating them. The CDR3 covers 18 residues. The V gene's germline CDR1 is LGHNT and CDR2 FRNRAP. The CDR3 sequence: CASGLVFGGAGISYEQYF. DNA of the CDR3: TGTGCTAGTGGTTTGGTTTTTGGGGGTGCAGGGATCTCCTACGAGCAGTACTTC.

In its sample, this clonotype was seen many times. The chain joins TRBV5-4 to TRBJ2-7; no firm D call. Germline values: CDR1 SGHNT, CDR2 YYREEE (reference sequence). The V gene lost 3 bases and the J gene lost 2 bases, with 15 bases spanning the gap. The CDR3 is 15 residues long. CDR3 bases: TGTGCCAGCAGCTCCTATCGCGGCCCCGCCTACGAGCAGTACTTC. This gives the protein CASSSYRGPAYEQYF.

By proportion, this clonotype is medium-sized. This chain joins TRBV29-1 and TRBJ2-5, with 8 bases aligning to TRBD1. The CDR3 runs 15 residues. Trimming took 7 bases from V and 0 from J; bases not matched to a gene: 10. The germline gives CDR1 SQVTM, CDR2 ANQGSEA. This chain's CDR3 is CSARRTGNYQETQYF. Here the CDR3 DNA reads TGCAGCGCCCGTCGGACAGGGAACTACCAAGAGACCCAGTACTTC.

This clonotype has at least ten counts. The chain combines TRBV3-1 with TRBJ2-7; D may be TRBD1 or TRBD2 (5 bases each). The germline CDR1 and CDR2 sequences are LGHDT and YNNKEL (reference sequence). The CDR3 runs to 15 residues. V was shortened by 5 bases and J by 9 bases, with 23 bases between the two germline ends. The CDR3 loop is CASSAAPWGTAVQYF. Here the CDR3 DNA reads TGTGCCAGCAGCGCAGCCCCTTGGGGGACCGCCGTGCAGTACTTC.

Judged by abundance, this clonotype is medium-sized. The chain has TRBV5-1 and TRBJ2-2; 8 bases are a match to TRBD2. V shed 4 bases, J shed 7 bases, and the junction held 15 bases outside the gene matches. This CDR3 has 17 residues. Per germline, CDR1 SGHRS and CDR2 YFSETQ. DNA of the CDR3: TGCGCCAGCAGCGCCCTAGCGGGCCCTATCGAGAACGGGGAGCTGTTTTTT. It codes for CASSALAGPIENGELFF.

Judged by abundance, this clonotype is medium-sized. The chain joins TRBV7-9 to TRBJ2-1; D might be TRBD2 (7 bases). The CDR3 length is 15 residues. From germline, CDR1 is SEHNR and CDR2 FQNEAQ (reference sequence). The ends were cut back, 8 bases at V and 3 bases at J, with 17 bases in the middle. The DNA for the CDR3 is TGTGCCAGCCTTGGGGGGGCGGAATACTACAATGAGCAGTTCTTC. The encoded protein is CASLGGAEYYNEQFF. The whole variable domain, remainder taken from reference TRBV7-9 and TRBJ2-1, is DTGVSQNPRHKITKRGQNVTFRCDPISEHNRLYWYRQTLGQGPEFLTYFQNEAQLEKSRLLSDRFSAERPKGSFSTLEIQRTEQGDSAMYLCASLGGAEYYNEQFFGPGTRLTVL.

Ten or more counts support this clonotype. V is TRBV7-9 and J is TRBJ1-3; D possibly corresponds to TRBD1 (5 bases). Trimming left V 4 bases short and J 8 bases short, with 12 bases between. Germline CDR1 is SEHNR and CDR2 is FQNEAQ (reference sequence). The CDR3 has 13 amino acids. The CDR3 loop reads CASSSTLGDTIYF. The CDR3 coding sequence is TGTGCCAGCAGCTCCACGCTGGGGGACACCATATATTTT.

This clonotype was observed at least ten times. The gene calls are TRBV20-1 and TRBJ2-1; D not certain. V lost 3 bases and J lost 7, with 7 bases in between. The germline V gene encodes CDR1 DFQATT and CDR2 SNEGSKA (reference sequence). The CDR3 length is 11 residues. The CDR3: CSARGRNEQFF. Here the CDR3 DNA reads TGCAGTGCTAGGGGTCGGAATGAGCAGTTCTTC.

The chain carries TRBV15 and TRBJ1-5; D is unclear. Germline CDR1 LNHNV, CDR2 YYDKDF (reference sequence). Trimming pared 3 bases from V and 5 bases from J, leaving 17 bases between. This CDR3 comprises 16 residues. CDR3 sequence (DNA): TGTGCCACCAGCAGCGCTCCCCTCGGCATACATCAGCCCCAGCATTTT. Residues: CATSSAPLGIHQPQHF.

This clonotype occurred many times. V and J are TRBV5-5 and TRBJ2-2; D is unclear. The germline V and J ends were trimmed by 6 bases and 3 bases, with 9 bases remaining between them. This CDR3 is built from 13 residues. CDR1 and CDR2 from the germline V gene are SGHKS and YYEKEE (reference sequence). CDR3 in amino acids: CASTLIDTGELFF. As DNA, the CDR3 is TGTGCCAGCACCCTCATCGACACCGGGGAGCTGTTTTTT.

This clonotype has ten or more counts. The CDR3 is CASSDTDRSGDEQFF. The CDR3 nucleotides are TGCGCCAGCAGTGACACGGACAGGAGCGGTGATGAGCAGTTCTTC. This chain joins TRBV10-1 and TRBJ2-1; 7 nucleotides line up with TRBD1. The CDR3 is made up of 15 amino acids. Germline CDR1 reads WNHNN; CDR2 reads SYGVQD (reference sequence). The trim removed 3 bases at V and 8 bases at J, leaving 10 bases unmatched.

This clonotype was counted ten times or more. The chain has TRBV6-5 and TRBJ2-7; D ambiguous. This CDR3 comprises 13 residues. The germline V gene encodes CDR1 MNHEY and CDR2 SVGAGI. V was trimmed by 8 bases and J by 7 bases, leaving 18 bases between them. The CDR3 sequence: CASSSSRAREQYF. The CDR3 nucleotides read TGTGCCAGCTCGTCGTCTAGGGCTCGAGAGCAGTACTTC.

V and J are TRBV7-1 and TRBJ2-7; 7 nucleotides match TRBD2. TRBV7-1 is given ORF status, its function remaining uncertain. V lost 2 bases to trimming and J lost 3 bases; unmatched junction nucleotides: 10. This CDR3 has 16 amino acids. CDR3 coding DNA: TGTGCCAGCAGCTCACCGGGACTACCTTCCCGCTACGAGCAGTACTTC. Its protein is CASSSPGLPSRYEQYF.

This clonotype was counted ten times or more. J is TRBJ2-2 and V is TRBV11-2, with TRBD2 identical over 8 bases. This CDR3 comprises 16 residues. Trimming at V came to 2 bases and at J to 3 bases, leaving 5 bases not matched to a gene. Germline loops: CDR1 SGHAT, CDR2 FQNNGV. The CDR3 is CASSLSRGGYTGELFF. The CDR3 DNA reads TGTGCCAGCAGCTTAAGCCGGGGGGGTTACACCGGGGAGCTGTTTTTT.

At least ten counts were recorded for this clonotype. This chain connects TRBV7-2 to TRBJ2-2, with no clear D. The CDR3 length is 15 residues. Trimming shortened V by 4 bases and J by 5 bases, and 14 bases separated the two germline ends. Per the germline V gene, CDR1 is SGHTA and CDR2 is FQGNSA. The CDR3 DNA reads TGTGCCAGCAGCTGGACCTGGTACGGGACCGGGGAGCTGTTTTTT. It yields the protein CASSWTWYGTGELFF. The whole variable domain, filled in from reference TRBV7-2 and TRBJ2-2, reads GAGVSQSPSNKVTEKGKDVELRCDPISGHTALYWYRQSLGQGLEFLIYFQGNSAPDKSGLPSDRFSAERTGGSVSTLTIQRTQQEDSAVYLCASSWTWYGTGELFFGEGSRLTVL.

Many counts were recorded for this clonotype. The CDR3 spells CATSRDLGRGQSQYF. The CDR3 nucleotides read TGTGCCACCAGCAGAGATCTCGGCCGGGGGCAGTCCCAGTACTTC. The chain combines TRBV15 with TRBJ2-5; D may match TRBD1 or TRBD2 (6 bases each). The CDR3 has 15 amino acids. From germline, CDR1 is LNHNV and CDR2 YYDKDF (reference sequence). Trimming shortened V by 0 bases and J by 9 bases, and 17 bases separated the two germline ends.

This clonotype was seen a handful of times. CDR3 amino acids: CSARVAGSTDTQYF. The CDR3 DNA reads TGCAGTGCTAGAGTAGCGGGAAGCACAGATACGCAGTATTTT. The chain links TRBV20-1 to TRBJ2-3; 8 bases align to TRBD2. CDR3 length: 14 residues. Germline V CDR1 and CDR2: DFQATT, SNEGSKA (reference sequence). Trimming removed 1 base from V and 0 bases from J; junction bases left unmatched: 0.